What follows are 7 T cell receptor beta chains derived from one specimen sequenced in a study of T cell responses to AZD1222 COVID-19 vaccine. Sequencing used immunoSEQ multiplex PCR; TCRdb keeps in-frame clones, though not all of them. The table has 97,000 or so clones, 84% seen once. The sample here was peripheral blood, taken on day 0 of AZD1222 vaccination. The receptor source for this set is an adult in good health.

The chain joins TRBV24-1 to TRBJ1-5; TRBD1 matches at 12 bases. CDR1 KGHDR and CDR2 SFDVKD come from the germline V gene. The CDR3 contains 14 residues. V lost 10 bases, J lost 6 bases, and 6 bases stayed unmatched. DNA for the CDR3: TGTGCCACAGGGACAGGGGGCAATTTTCAGCCCCAGCATTTT. Residues: CATGTGGNFQPQHF.

The table lists this clone with a count of one. The J gene is TRBJ2-7, the V gene TRBV28, with D perhaps matching TRBD1 (5 bases). The CDR3 sequence is 11 residues long. The ends were cut back, 7 bases at V and 4 bases at J, with 8 bases in the middle. The V gene's germline CDR1 is MDHEN and CDR2 SYDVKM. The DNA for the CDR3 is TGTGCCAGCACCCGACAGTACGAGCAGTACTTC. Residues: CASTRQYEQYF. Using reference TRBV28 and TRBJ2-7 for the parts outside the CDR3, the full variable domain is DVKVTQSSRYLVKRTGEKVFLECVQDMDHENMFWYRQDPGLGLRLIYFSYDVKMKEKGDIPEGYSVSREKKERFSLILESASTNQTSMYLCASTRQYEQYFGPGTRLTVT.

This chain links TRBV5-1 with TRBJ1-4, with D possibly matching TRBD1 (5 bases). V was clipped by 5 bases and J by 7 bases, with 12 bases between them. Looked up from germline, CDR1 is SGHRS and CDR2 is YFSETQ. The CDR3 has 13 residues. The CDR3 sequence: CASSSQGGEKLFF. CDR3 sequence (DNA): TGCGCCAGCAGTAGTCAGGGCGGTGAAAAACTGTTTTTT.

This clone was seen a single time. The chain carries TRBV11-2 and TRBJ1-2; D unresolved. This CDR3 region has 13 residues. V gave up 5 bases and J gave up 4 bases, with 11 bases separating them. CDR1 is SGHAT and CDR2 is FQNNGV in the germline V gene. The CDR3 reads CASSPDPGYGYTF. As DNA, the CDR3 is TGTGCCAGCAGCCCGGACCCTGGCTATGGCTACACCTTC.

V usage is TRBV29-1 and J usage is TRBJ1-5; no reliable D call. CDR1 is SQVTM, CDR2 ANQGSEA, per germline. Deletions cut 4 bases from V and 1 base from J, with 5 bases between. This CDR3 comprises 12 residues. In DNA, the CDR3 is TGCAGCGTTGTGGTCAGCAATCAGCCCCAGCATTTT. Its translation is CSVVVSNQPQHF.

The genes are TRBV15 and TRBJ1-3, with D possibly TRBD1 on 5 matching bases. V lost 0 bases, J lost 0 bases, and 12 bases lay in between. The germline V gene has CDR1 LNHNV and CDR2 YYDKDF (reference sequence). The CDR3 contains 17 residues. CDR3 nucleotides: TGTGCCACCAGCAGAGAACGTACGGGGGGCTCTGGAAACACCATATATTTT. Protein: CATSRERTGGSGNTIYF.

The CDR3 DNA is TGTGCCAGCAGCTTAGTGGGGGACAGGGATGCCTACGAGCAGTACTTC. Translation gives CASSLVGDRDAYEQYF. V gene TRBV7-9 combines with J gene TRBJ2-7, with 9 bases lining up with TRBD1. Germline CDR1 and CDR2: SEHNR and FQNEAQ (reference sequence). CDR3 size: 16 residues. Trimming took 1 base from V and 2 from J; bases not matched to a gene: 6. Full variable domain (rest looked up from reference TRBV7-9 and TRBJ2-7): DTGVSQNPRHKITKRGQNVTFRCDPISEHNRLYWYRQTLGQGPEFLTYFQNEAQLEKSRLLSDRFSAERPKGSFSTLEIQRTEQGDSAMYLCASSLVGDRDAYEQYFGPGTRLTVT.